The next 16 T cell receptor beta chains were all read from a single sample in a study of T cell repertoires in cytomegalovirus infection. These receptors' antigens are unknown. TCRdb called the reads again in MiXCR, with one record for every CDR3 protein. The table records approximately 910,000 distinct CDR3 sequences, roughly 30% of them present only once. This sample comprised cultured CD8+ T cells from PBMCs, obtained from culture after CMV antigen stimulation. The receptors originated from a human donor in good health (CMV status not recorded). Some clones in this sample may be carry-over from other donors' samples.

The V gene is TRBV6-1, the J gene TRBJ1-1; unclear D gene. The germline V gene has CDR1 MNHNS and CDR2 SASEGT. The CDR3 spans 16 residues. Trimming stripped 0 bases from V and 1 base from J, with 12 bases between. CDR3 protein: CASSEAAGDQNTEAFF. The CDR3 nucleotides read TGTGCCAGCAGTGAAGCCGCCGGAGACCAGAACACTGAAGCTTTCTTT.

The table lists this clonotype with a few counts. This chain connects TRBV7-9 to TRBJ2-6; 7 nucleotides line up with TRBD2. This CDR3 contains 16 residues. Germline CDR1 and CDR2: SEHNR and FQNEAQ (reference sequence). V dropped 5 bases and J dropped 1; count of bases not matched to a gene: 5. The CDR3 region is CASSAGGGSGANVLTF. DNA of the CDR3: TGTGCCAGCAGCGCCGGCGGGGGATCTGGGGCCAACGTCCTGACTTTC.

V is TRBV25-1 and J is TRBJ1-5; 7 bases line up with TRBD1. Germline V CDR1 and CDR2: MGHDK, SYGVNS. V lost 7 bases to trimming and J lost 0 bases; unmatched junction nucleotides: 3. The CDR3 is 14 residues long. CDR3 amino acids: CASNRTGSNQPQHF. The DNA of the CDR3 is TGTGCCAGCAACCGGACAGGTAGCAATCAGCCCCAGCATTTT.

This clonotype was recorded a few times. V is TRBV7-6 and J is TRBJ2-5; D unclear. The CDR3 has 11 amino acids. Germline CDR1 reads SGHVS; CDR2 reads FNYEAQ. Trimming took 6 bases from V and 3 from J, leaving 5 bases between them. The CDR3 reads CASRTKETQYF. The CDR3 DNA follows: TGTGCCAGCAGAACTAAAGAGACCCAGTACTTC.

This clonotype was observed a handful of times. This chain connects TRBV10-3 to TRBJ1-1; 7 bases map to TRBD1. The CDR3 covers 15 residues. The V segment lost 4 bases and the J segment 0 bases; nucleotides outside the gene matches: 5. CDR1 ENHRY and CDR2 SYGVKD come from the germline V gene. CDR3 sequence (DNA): TGTGCCATCAGTGTAGGGACAGCCTTGAACACTGAAGCTTTCTTT. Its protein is CAISVGTALNTEAFF.

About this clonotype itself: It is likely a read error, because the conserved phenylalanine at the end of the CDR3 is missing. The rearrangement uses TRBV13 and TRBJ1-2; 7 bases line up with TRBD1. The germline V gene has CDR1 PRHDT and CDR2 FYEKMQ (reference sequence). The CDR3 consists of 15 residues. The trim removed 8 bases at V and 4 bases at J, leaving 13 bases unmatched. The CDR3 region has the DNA TGTGCCAGCTCAGGGGGAAAGACGGGGACCTATGGCTACACCATC. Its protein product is CASSGGKTGTYGYTI.

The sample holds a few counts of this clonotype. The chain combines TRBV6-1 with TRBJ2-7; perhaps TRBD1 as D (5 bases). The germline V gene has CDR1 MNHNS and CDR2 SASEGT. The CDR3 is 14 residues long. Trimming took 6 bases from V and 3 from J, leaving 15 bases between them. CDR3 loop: CASSLIVGHYEQYV. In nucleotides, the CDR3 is TGTGCCAGCAGCCTGATCGTGGGGCACTACGAGCAGTACGTC.

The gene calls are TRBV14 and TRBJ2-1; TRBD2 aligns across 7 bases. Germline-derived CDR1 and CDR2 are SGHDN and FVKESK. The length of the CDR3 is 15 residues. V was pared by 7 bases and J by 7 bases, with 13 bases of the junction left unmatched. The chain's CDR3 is CASTPWPAGKNEQFF. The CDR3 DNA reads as TGTGCCAGCACCCCTTGGCCAGCGGGGAAGAATGAGCAGTTCTTC.

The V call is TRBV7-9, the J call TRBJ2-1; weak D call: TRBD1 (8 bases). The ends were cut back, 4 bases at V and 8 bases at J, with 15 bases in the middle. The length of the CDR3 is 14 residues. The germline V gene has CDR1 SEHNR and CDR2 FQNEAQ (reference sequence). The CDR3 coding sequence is TGTGCCAGCAGCTCCCGACAGGGGAGGGATGAGCAGTTCTTC. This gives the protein CASSSRQGRDEQFF.

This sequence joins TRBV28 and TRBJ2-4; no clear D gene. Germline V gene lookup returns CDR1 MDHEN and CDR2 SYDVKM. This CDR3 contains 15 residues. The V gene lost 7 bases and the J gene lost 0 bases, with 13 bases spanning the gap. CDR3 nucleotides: TGTGCCAGCACACACTCAGAGAGAGCCAAAAACATTCAGTACTTC. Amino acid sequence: CASTHSERAKNIQYF.

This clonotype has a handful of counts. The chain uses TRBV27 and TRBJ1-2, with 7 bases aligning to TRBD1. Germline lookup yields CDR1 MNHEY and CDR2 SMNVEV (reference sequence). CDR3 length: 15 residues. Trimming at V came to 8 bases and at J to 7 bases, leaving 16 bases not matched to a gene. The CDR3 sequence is CASGEPPGGFRGYTF. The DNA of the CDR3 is TGTGCCAGCGGCGAGCCCCCAGGGGGATTCCGTGGCTACACCTTC.

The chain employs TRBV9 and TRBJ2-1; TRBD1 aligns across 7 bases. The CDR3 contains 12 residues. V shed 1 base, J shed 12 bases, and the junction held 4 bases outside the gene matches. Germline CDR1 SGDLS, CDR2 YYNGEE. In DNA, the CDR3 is TGTGCCAGCAGCGTACAGGGGGATGGGCAGTTCTTC. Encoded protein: CASSVQGDGQFF.

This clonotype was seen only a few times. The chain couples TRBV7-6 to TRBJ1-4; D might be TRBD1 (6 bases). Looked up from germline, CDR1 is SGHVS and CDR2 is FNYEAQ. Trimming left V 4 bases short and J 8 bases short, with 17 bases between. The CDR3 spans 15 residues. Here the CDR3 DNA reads TGTGCCAGCAGCTATAGTGGGGGCGTGAGCGAAAAACTGTTTTTT. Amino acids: CASSYSGGVSEKLFF.

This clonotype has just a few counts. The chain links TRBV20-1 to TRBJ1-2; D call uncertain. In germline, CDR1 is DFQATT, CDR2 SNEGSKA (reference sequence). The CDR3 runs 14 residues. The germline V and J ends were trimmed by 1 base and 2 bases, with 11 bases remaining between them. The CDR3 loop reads CSARVEDLNYGYTF. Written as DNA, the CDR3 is TGCAGTGCTAGAGTTGAAGATCTAAACTATGGCTACACCTTC.

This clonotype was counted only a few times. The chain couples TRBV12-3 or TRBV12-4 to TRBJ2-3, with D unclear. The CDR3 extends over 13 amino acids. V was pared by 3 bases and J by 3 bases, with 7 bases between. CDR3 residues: CASSFQITDTQYF. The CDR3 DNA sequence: TGTGCCAGCAGTTTCCAGATAACAGATACGCAGTATTTT.

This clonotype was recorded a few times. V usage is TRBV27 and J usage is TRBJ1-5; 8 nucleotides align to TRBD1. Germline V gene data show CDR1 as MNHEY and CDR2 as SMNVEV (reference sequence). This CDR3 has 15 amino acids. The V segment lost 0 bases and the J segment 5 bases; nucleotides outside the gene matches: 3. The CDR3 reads CASSLSGTGYQPQHF. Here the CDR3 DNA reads TGTGCCAGCAGTTTATCGGGGACAGGTTATCAGCCCCAGCATTTT.